A single sample is the source of the 6 T cell receptor beta chains below, sequenced in a study of shared clonotypes between healthy human individuals. Generated by immunoSEQ multiplex PCR, the TCRdb table keeps only in-frame clones and is missing some. The repertoire consists of some 1,600,000 clones, with around 98% occurring once and the leading ten covering around 0.45%. The source material was naive CD4+ T cells sorted from blood. Subset indicated: CD45RA+ positively selected. The receptors derive from a man aged 25 to 40 in good health.

The chain couples TRBV4-3 to TRBJ2-2; possibly TRBD1 or TRBD2 for D (5 bases each). The V end lost 3 bases, the J end lost 4 bases, and 12 bases lay between the germline ends. The CDR3 is 15 amino acids. Looked up from germline, CDR1 is LGHNA and CDR2 is YSLEER. The CDR3 reads CASSQEDTLTGELFF. In DNA, the CDR3 is TGCGCCAGCAGCCAGGAGGACACTCTCACCGGGGAGCTGTTTTTT.

The rearrangement links TRBV9 to TRBJ2-2, with 9 positions matching TRBD2. The CDR3 loop spans 17 amino acids. Germline-derived CDR1 and CDR2 are SGDLS and YYNGEE. V lost 4 bases to trimming and J lost 3 bases; unmatched junction nucleotides: 10. DNA for the CDR3: TGTGCCAGCAGCCCACAGACTAGCGGAGCGTACACCGGGGAGCTGTTTTTT. Translated, it gives CASSPQTSGAYTGELFF.

The V gene is TRBV29-1, the J gene TRBJ1-2; weak D call: TRBD1 (5 bases). The CDR3 length is 11 residues. The V gene's germline CDR1 is SQVTM and CDR2 ANQGSEA. The V gene lost 4 bases and the J gene lost 7 bases, with 10 bases spanning the gap. The CDR3 loop reads CSVVGEVGYTF. The CDR3 coding sequence is TGCAGCGTTGTAGGGGAGGTTGGCTACACCTTC.

This clone was recorded a few times. Other DNA sequences of this sample code for an identical CDR3. V is TRBV28 and J is TRBJ2-7; D is uncertain. The length of the CDR3 is 11 residues. V was cut by 2 bases and J by 6 bases, with 5 bases left in between. Germline V gene data show CDR1 as MDHEN and CDR2 as SYDVKM. The CDR3 sequence is CASSLVSEQYF. In DNA, the CDR3 is TGTGCCAGCAGTTTAGTTTCCGAGCAGTACTTC.

The genes are TRBV5-4 and TRBJ1-2; 9 positions agree with TRBD1. From germline, CDR1 is SGHNT and CDR2 YYREEE (reference sequence). This CDR3 region has 13 residues. The V gene end was trimmed by 9 bases and the J gene end by 4 bases; junction bases not matched to a gene: 7. CDR3 in amino acids: CATSGTGIYGYTF. The DNA for the CDR3 is TGTGCCACCTCCGGGACAGGGATCTATGGCTACACCTTC.

The chain employs TRBV5-1 and TRBJ2-5; D is ambiguous. CDR1 and CDR2 (germline): SGHRS, YFSETQ. V was clipped by 4 bases and J by 1 base, with 14 bases between them. The CDR3 has 15 amino acids. CDR3 DNA sequence: TGCGCCAGCAGCCCCTCGGGTGGGCGCCAAGAGACCCAGTACTTC. Its translation: CASSPSGGRQETQYF.